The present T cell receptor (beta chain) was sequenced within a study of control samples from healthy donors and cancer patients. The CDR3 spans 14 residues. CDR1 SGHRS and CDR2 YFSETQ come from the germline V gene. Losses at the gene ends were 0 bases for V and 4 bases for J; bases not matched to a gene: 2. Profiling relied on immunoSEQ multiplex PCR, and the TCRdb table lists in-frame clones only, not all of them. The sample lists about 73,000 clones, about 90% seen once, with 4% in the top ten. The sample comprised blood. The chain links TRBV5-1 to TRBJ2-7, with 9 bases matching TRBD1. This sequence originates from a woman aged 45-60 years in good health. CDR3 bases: TGCGCCAGCAGCTTGGACAGGGGGCGGTACGAGCAGTACTTC. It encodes CASSLDRGRYEQYF.